The 32 T cell receptor beta chains below come from one sample, sequenced in a study of cytomegalovirus exposure and HLA in healthy donors. PCR used 60 Vbeta primers and 13 Jbeta primers. The repertoire was sequenced with immunoSEQ multiplex PCR; TCRdb's copy has only in-frame clones and lacks some. The sample includes 150,000 to 250,000 clones. The sequenced sample consisted of PBMCs. Source of these receptors: a boy under 18 in good health and CMV-seronegative.

The chain employs TRBV15 and TRBJ1-1, with 9 bases aligning to TRBD1. This CDR3 spans 14 amino acids. CDR1 LNHNV and CDR2 YYDKDF come from the germline V gene (reference sequence). V was clipped by 7 bases and J by 4 bases; unmatched bases: 7. The CDR3 coding sequence is TGTGCCACCACCCAACAGGGGGCGGGCACTGAAGCTTTCTTT. Translating it yields CATTQQGAGTEAFF. Full variable domain (outside the CDR3, taken from reference TRBV15 and TRBJ1-1): DAMVIQNPRYQVTQFGKPVTLSCSQTLNHNVMYWYQQKSSQAPKLLFHYYDKDFNNEADTPDNFQSRRPNTSFCFLDIRSPGLGDTAMYLCATTQQGAGTEAFFGQGTRLTVV.

The V and J genes are TRBV4-2 and TRBJ2-7, with 8 positions matching TRBD2. The CDR3 sequence is 15 residues long. CDR1 LGHNA and CDR2 YNFKEQ come from the germline V gene. Unmatched junction bases numbered 3, after V lost 0 bases and J lost 2 bases. CDR3 in DNA: TGTGCCAGCAGCCAAGAGCGGGGGGTAACCTACGAGCAGTACTTC. Protein product: CASSQERGVTYEQYF.

V usage is TRBV29-1 and J usage is TRBJ2-3, with TRBD2 matching over 15 bases. The CDR3 spans 16 residues. The germline gives CDR1 SQVTM, CDR2 ANQGSEA. The V segment lost 5 bases and the J segment 2 bases; nucleotides outside the gene matches: 5. The CDR3 reads CSVSGLAGGSTDTQYF. Here the CDR3 DNA reads TGCAGCGTTTCGGGACTAGCGGGGGGCTCCACAGATACGCAGTATTTT.

The CDR3 is CASSEFARGAYNEQFF. The CDR3 DNA reads TGCGCCAGCAGTGAGTTTGCCAGGGGGGCCTACAATGAGCAGTTCTTC. This chain uses TRBV10-2 with TRBJ2-1; a possible D gene is TRBD1 (7 bases). Germline CDR1 and CDR2: WSHSY and SAAADI. The CDR3 sequence is 16 residues long. Trimming shortened V by 1 base and J by 2 bases, and 12 bases separated the two germline ends.

The chain recombines TRBV7-8 with TRBJ1-5; perhaps TRBD1 as D (5 bases). Germline CDR1 and CDR2: SGHVS and FQNEAQ. Trimming shortened V by 5 bases and J by 6 bases, and 17 bases separated the two germline ends. This CDR3 contains 15 residues. CDR3 nucleotide sequence: TGTGCCAGCAGCATGGACAAGACCAGTTTTCAGCCCCAGCATTTT. It translates to CASSMDKTSFQPQHF. Drawing the rest from reference TRBV7-8 and TRBJ1-5, the complete variable domain is GAGVSQSPRYKVAKRGQDVALRCDPISGHVSLFWYQQALGQGPEFLTYFQNEAQLDKSGLPSDRFFAERPEGSVSTLKIQRTQQEDSAVYLCASSMDKTSFQPQHFGDGTRLSIL.

The chain has TRBV30 and TRBJ2-3; maybe TRBD2 (5 bases). V was pared by 2 bases and J by 9 bases, with 12 bases between. Germline loops: CDR1 GTSNPN, CDR2 SVGIG (reference sequence). CDR3 size: 12 residues. The CDR3 DNA sequence: TGTGCCTGGAGTCGTCGGGATTACACGCAGTATTTT. This translates into CAWSRRDYTQYF.

This rearrangement joins TRBV4-1 to TRBJ2-7; tentatively, D is TRBD1 (6 bases). The CDR3 extends over 15 amino acids. CDR1 MGHRA and CDR2 YSYEKL come from the germline V gene. V lost 2 bases and J 5 bases, leaving 16 bases between the germline ends. CDR3 loop: CASSQRSQGLNEQYF. The DNA of the CDR3 is TGCGCCAGCAGCCAACGAAGCCAGGGGCTTAACGAGCAGTACTTC.

The CDR3 DNA reads TGTGCCAGCAGCTTAGGAGTGGGCGGGGGAAGCTCCTACAATGAGCAGTTCTTC. As protein: CASSLGVGGGSSYNEQFF. The chain carries TRBV7-6 and TRBJ2-1; the match to TRBD2 covers 7 bases. Germline V gene data show CDR1 as SGHVS and CDR2 as FNYEAQ. The ends lost 1 base at V and 0 bases at J; junction bases unmatched: 9. The CDR3 consists of 18 residues.

This chain uses TRBV14 with TRBJ2-1; TRBD1 is a possible D gene (5 bases). CDR1 and CDR2 (germline): SGHDN, FVKESK. The CDR3 is 13 residues long. The V gene lost 0 bases and the J gene lost 15 bases, with 15 bases spanning the gap. The CDR3 is CASSQDMGHVLFF. In nucleotides, the CDR3 is TGTGCCAGCAGCCAAGATATGGGGCATGTACTGTTCTTC.

The chain recombines TRBV6-1 with TRBJ1-5; D may be TRBD1 (6 bases). CDR3 length: 15 residues. With 1 base removed from V and 2 bases from J, the gap between germline ends came to 9 bases. Germline-derived CDR1 and CDR2 are MNHNS and SASEGT. CDR3 protein: CASSEGQAGNQPQHF. DNA of the CDR3: TGTGCCAGCAGTGAAGGACAGGCAGGCAATCAGCCCCAGCATTTT.

V usage is TRBV7-9 and J usage is TRBJ1-2; tentative D call: TRBD1 (5 bases). CDR1 is SEHNR, CDR2 FQNEAQ, per germline (reference sequence). This CDR3 is built from 18 residues. Trimming removed 4 bases from V and 2 bases from J, with 23 bases in between. The CDR3 DNA follows: TGTGCCAGCAGCTCGGCGTCCGGTGCCGGGGGGTCCAACTATGGCTACACCTTC. It translates to CASSSASGAGGSNYGYTF.

V gene TRBV7-9 combines with J gene TRBJ1-1; D unclear. CDR3 size: 15 residues. Germline CDR1 and CDR2: SEHNR and FQNEAQ (reference sequence). V shed 2 bases and J shed 0 bases, with 10 bases lying between them. The CDR3 is CASSLYQELNTEAFF. The DNA of the CDR3 is TGTGCCAGCAGCTTATATCAGGAATTGAACACTGAAGCTTTCTTT.

As for this clone: This same CDR3 is encoded by further DNA sequences in the sample. The rearrangement joins TRBV4-1 to TRBJ1-4, with D hard to call. This CDR3 spans 12 amino acids. The germline gives CDR1 MGHRA, CDR2 YSYEKL. V was pared by 6 bases and J by 5 bases, with 7 bases between. This CDR3 reads CASRETNEKLFF. The DNA for the CDR3 is TGCGCCAGCAGGGAGACCAATGAAAAACTGTTTTTT.

The V call is TRBV7-6, the J call TRBJ2-3, with TRBD2 matching 12 bases. This CDR3 is 20 amino acids long. V shed 0 bases and J 4 bases; nucleotides not matched to a gene: 14. Looked up from germline, CDR1 is SGHVS and CDR2 is FNYEAQ. The CDR3, as DNA: TGTGCCAGCAGCTTAGCGCCCCTAGCGGGGGGGCCGCTCGCCTCAGATACGCAGTATTTT. It codes for CASSLAPLAGGPLASDTQYF.

The CDR3 DNA follows: TGTGCCAGCAGCCCCTATTCGACAGCCGAAAAACTGTTTTTT. Translation gives CASSPYSTAEKLFF. This chain uses TRBV7-9 with TRBJ1-4; D might be TRBD1 (5 bases). The germline V gene has CDR1 SEHNR and CDR2 FQNEAQ (reference sequence). Trimming left V 5 bases short and J 8 bases short, with 15 bases between. The CDR3 sequence is 14 residues long.

The chain recombines TRBV30 with TRBJ2-2; maybe TRBD1 (8 bases). Germline V gene lookup returns CDR1 GTSNPN and CDR2 SVGIG (reference sequence). Trimming stripped 3 bases from V and 6 bases from J, with 17 bases between. The CDR3 covers 15 residues. This chain's CDR3 is CAWRSQGGIAGELFF. DNA of the CDR3: TGTGCCTGGAGATCACAGGGGGGGATTGCCGGGGAGCTGTTTTTT.

This sequence joins TRBV18 and TRBJ1-2; D remains ambiguous. Germline V gene sequence: CDR1 KGHSH, CDR2 LQKENI. The CDR3 is 16 amino acids. Trimming took off 6 bases at V and 7 bases at J, with 24 bases between the two ends. The CDR3 coding sequence is TGTGCCAGCTCCCGGAGCCGCGATGGCGATATGGGTGGCTACACCTTC. Its translation is CASSRSRDGDMGGYTF.

The J gene is TRBJ2-5, the V gene TRBV7-9, with 9 bases fitting TRBD1. The V and J ends lost 4 bases and 4 bases, in that order; junction bases with no gene match: 4. This CDR3 contains 14 residues. Germline V gene data show CDR1 as SEHNR and CDR2 as FQNEAQ (reference sequence). CDR3 in DNA: TGTGCCAGCAGCTGGGCGACAGGGGGAGAGACCCAGTACTTC. It translates to CASSWATGGETQYF.

The chain combines TRBV19 with TRBJ1-6; TRBD1 matches 7 bases. Trimming took 7 bases from V and 6 from J; bases not matched to a gene: 6. Germline CDR1 reads LNHDA; CDR2 reads SQIVND (reference sequence). This CDR3 contains 14 residues. The CDR3: CASTAWDSNSPLHF. CDR3 DNA sequence: TGTGCCAGTACCGCCTGGGACAGTAATTCACCCCTCCACTTT.

This sequence joins TRBV18 and TRBJ1-1, with a weak D call TRBD1 (6 bases). Trimming took off 2 bases at V and 5 bases at J, with 12 bases between the two ends. Germline V gene sequence: CDR1 KGHSH, CDR2 LQKENI. The CDR3 totals 14 residues. The CDR3 sequence: CASSPGTRRTEAFF. CDR3 nucleotide sequence: TGTGCCAGCTCACCAGGGACACGGAGGACTGAAGCTTTCTTT.

V gene TRBV7-3 combines with J gene TRBJ1-1; D not certain. The CDR3 extends over 13 amino acids. Trimming cost V 5 bases and J 4 bases, with 11 bases left between them. Germline-derived CDR1 and CDR2 are SGHTA and FQGTGA. This CDR3 is CASSRTPGTEAFF. CDR3 in DNA: TGTGCCAGCAGCCGCACTCCTGGCACTGAAGCTTTCTTT.

This rearrangement joins TRBV6-5 to TRBJ2-7; 7 bases align to TRBD2. The CDR3 totals 14 residues. V dropped 7 bases and J dropped 3; count of bases not matched to a gene: 9. CDR1 and CDR2 from the germline V gene are MNHEY and SVGAGI. The DNA of the CDR3 is TGTGCCAGCACCCGGCAGCGGGGCTTCTACGAGCAGTACTTC. Its translation: CASTRQRGFYEQYF.

The chain couples TRBV5-1 to TRBJ2-1; 13 positions agree with TRBD2. Looked up from germline, CDR1 is SGHRS and CDR2 is YFSETQ. The V and J ends lost 2 bases and 9 bases, in that order; junction bases with no gene match: 5. The CDR3 has 15 residues. The CDR3 sequence: CASSLLAGGPSEQFF. In DNA form, the CDR3 reads TGCGCCAGCAGCTTACTAGCGGGGGGGCCTTCTGAGCAGTTCTTC.

This rearrangement joins TRBV5-8 to TRBJ1-2; D remains ambiguous. V was trimmed by 4 bases and J by 4 bases, leaving 11 bases between them. The CDR3 consists of 13 residues. Germline V gene sequence: CDR1 SGHTS, CDR2 YDEGEE. Written as DNA, the CDR3 is TGTGCCAGCAGCCCTACGGGGTTCTATGGCTACACCTTC. Protein product: CASSPTGFYGYTF.

The V gene is TRBV4-1, the J gene TRBJ2-7, with D possibly being TRBD1 (6 bases). Trimming shortened V by 4 bases and J by 4 bases, and 8 bases separated the two germline ends. This CDR3 is built from 12 residues. CDR1 and CDR2 (germline): MGHRA, YSYEKL. The DNA for the CDR3 is TGCGCCAGCAGCCCTACAGGGTACGAGCAGTACTTC. Translating gives CASSPTGYEQYF.

The genes are TRBV28 and TRBJ2-5; 7 bases line up with TRBD1. Germline trimming cut 4 bases from V and 1 base from J; bases unmatched to any gene: 12. The V gene's germline CDR1 is MDHEN and CDR2 SYDVKM. The CDR3 sequence is 17 residues long. For the CDR3, the DNA is TGTGCCAGCAGTTCCCCCCGGCGACAGGGCCCCCAAGAGACCCAGTACTTC. This codes for CASSSPRRQGPQETQYF.

V and J are TRBV2 and TRBJ2-7; 13 bases match TRBD2. The CDR3 contains 15 residues. V trimming: 8 bases; J trimming: 4 bases; junction bases outside the gene matches: 8. The germline CDR1 and CDR2 sequences are SNHLY and FYNNEI. CDR3 loop: CASLSLAGGRYEQYF. CDR3 in DNA: TGTGCCAGCTTATCACTAGCGGGGGGGAGGTACGAGCAGTACTTC.

The chain links TRBV5-5 to TRBJ1-2, with D perhaps matching TRBD1 (6 bases). V lost 6 bases to trimming and J lost 1 base, with 13 bases between them. CDR1 and CDR2 from the germline V gene are SGHKS and YYEKEE (reference sequence). This CDR3 contains 14 residues. Written as DNA, the CDR3 is TGTGCCAGCACCGCGGACAGTTTTAACTATGGCTACACCTTC. Protein: CASTADSFNYGYTF. The variable domain in full, completed from reference TRBV5-5 and TRBJ1-2, reads DAGVTQSPTHLIKTRGQQVTLRCSPISGHKSVSWYQQVLGQGPQFIFQYYEKEERGRGNFPDRFSARQFPNYSSELNVNALLLGDSALYLCASTADSFNYGYTFGSGTRLTVV.

The chain uses TRBV19 and TRBJ2-3; 14 bases line up with TRBD2. V was clipped by 8 bases and J by 0 bases; unmatched bases: 7. The germline CDR1 and CDR2 sequences are LNHDA and SQIVND (reference sequence). This CDR3 contains 17 residues. CDR3 in DNA: TGTGCCAGTTCAGGGACTAGCGGGGGCCTAAGCACAGATACGCAGTATTTT. As protein: CASSGTSGGLSTDTQYF.

The gene calls are TRBV27 and TRBJ1-1, with D perhaps matching TRBD1 (6 bases). V shed 2 bases and J shed 8 bases, with 9 bases lying between them. In germline, CDR1 is MNHEY, CDR2 SMNVEV (reference sequence). The CDR3 is made up of 12 amino acids. Here the CDR3 reads CASSLGQGEAFF. CDR3 nucleotides: TGTGCCAGCAGTTTAGGGCAGGGGGAAGCTTTCTTT.

In the case of this clone: Germline and junction disagree at one end, which may indicate a read error. The V call is TRBV18, the J call TRBJ2-2; 7 bases are a match to TRBD1. This CDR3 contains 14 residues. Germline CDR1 and CDR2: KGHSH and LQKENI. CDR3 loop: CASTPGQNIGELFF. The CDR3 nucleotides read TGTGCCAGCACACCGGGACAGAATATTGGGGAGCTGTTTTTT.

J is TRBJ1-5 and V is TRBV11-3; D is ambiguous. Germline V gene sequence: CDR1 SGHNT, CDR2 YENEEA. The CDR3 is 13 amino acids. Trimming shortened V by 3 bases and J by 5 bases, and 8 bases separated the two germline ends. Here the CDR3 DNA reads TGTGCCAGCAGCTTTCCTAGTTATCAGCCCCAGCATTTT. The encoded protein is CASSFPSYQPQHF.